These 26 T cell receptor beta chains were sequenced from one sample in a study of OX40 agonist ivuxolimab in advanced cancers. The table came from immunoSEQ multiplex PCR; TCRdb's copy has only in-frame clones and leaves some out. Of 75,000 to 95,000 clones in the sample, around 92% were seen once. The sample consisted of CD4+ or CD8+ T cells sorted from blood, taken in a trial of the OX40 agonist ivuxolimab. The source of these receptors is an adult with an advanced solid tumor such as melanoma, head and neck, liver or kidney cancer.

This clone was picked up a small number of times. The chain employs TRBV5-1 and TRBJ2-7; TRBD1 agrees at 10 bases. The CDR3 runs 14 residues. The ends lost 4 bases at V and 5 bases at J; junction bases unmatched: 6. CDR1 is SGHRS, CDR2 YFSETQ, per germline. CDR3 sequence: CASSRTGGTHEQYF. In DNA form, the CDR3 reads TGCGCCAGCAGCCGGACAGGGGGGACACACGAGCAGTACTTC.

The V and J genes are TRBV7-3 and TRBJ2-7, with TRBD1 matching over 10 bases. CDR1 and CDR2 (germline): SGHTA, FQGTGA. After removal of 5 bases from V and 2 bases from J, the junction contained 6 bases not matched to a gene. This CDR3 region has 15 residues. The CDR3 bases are TGTGCCAGCAGCCTTCGACAGGGGGCCCCCTACGAGCAGTACTTC. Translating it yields CASSLRQGAPYEQYF.

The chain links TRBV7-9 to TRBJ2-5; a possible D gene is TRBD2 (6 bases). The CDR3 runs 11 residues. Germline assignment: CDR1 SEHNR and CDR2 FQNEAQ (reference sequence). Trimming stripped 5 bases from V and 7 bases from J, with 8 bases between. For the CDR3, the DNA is TGTGCCAGCAGCCTCGGGGGGACCCAGTACTTC. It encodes CASSLGGTQYF.

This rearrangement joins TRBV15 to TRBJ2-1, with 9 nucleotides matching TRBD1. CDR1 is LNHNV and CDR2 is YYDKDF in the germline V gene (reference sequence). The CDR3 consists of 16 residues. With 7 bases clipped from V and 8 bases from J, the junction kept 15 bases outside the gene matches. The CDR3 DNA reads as TGTGCCACCAACCCATTAGGGGGACAGGGTCGTGATGAGCAGTTCTTC. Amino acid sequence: CATNPLGGQGRDEQFF.

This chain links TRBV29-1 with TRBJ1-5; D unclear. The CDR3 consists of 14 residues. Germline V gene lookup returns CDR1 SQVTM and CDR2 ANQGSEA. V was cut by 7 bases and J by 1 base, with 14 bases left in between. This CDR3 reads CSAKSGSSNQPQHF. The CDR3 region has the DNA TGCAGCGCTAAATCGGGTTCCAGCAATCAGCCCCAGCATTTT.

CDR3 bases: TGTGCCAGCAGCGCGCAAAGCTCCTACAATGAGCAGTTCTTC. Translation: CASSAQSSYNEQFF. The rearrangement links TRBV9 to TRBJ2-1, with D unresolved. The CDR3 runs to 14 residues. Per germline, CDR1 SGDLS and CDR2 YYNGEE. V lost 3 bases and J 0 bases, leaving 7 bases between the germline ends.

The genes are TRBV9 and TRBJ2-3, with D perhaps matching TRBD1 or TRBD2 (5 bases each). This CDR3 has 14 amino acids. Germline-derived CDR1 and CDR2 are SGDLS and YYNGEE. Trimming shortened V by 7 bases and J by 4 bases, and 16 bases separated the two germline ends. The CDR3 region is CASGWGSGADTQYF. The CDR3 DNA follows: TGTGCCAGCGGGTGGGGGAGTGGCGCAGATACGCAGTATTTT.

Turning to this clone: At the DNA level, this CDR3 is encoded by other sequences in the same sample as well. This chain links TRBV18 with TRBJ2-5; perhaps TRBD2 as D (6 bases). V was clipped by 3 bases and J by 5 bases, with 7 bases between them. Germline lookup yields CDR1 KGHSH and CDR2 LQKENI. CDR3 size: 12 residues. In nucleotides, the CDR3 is TGTGCCAGCTCACCCGGAGGGGAGACCCAGTACTTC. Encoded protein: CASSPGGETQYF.

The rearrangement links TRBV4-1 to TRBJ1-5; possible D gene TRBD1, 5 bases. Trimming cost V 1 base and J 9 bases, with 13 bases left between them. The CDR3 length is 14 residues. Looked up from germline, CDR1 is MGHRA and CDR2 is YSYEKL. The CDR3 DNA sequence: TGCGCCAGCAGCCAAGGAGGCGTGAGGGGGCCCCAGCATTTT. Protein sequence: CASSQGGVRGPQHF.

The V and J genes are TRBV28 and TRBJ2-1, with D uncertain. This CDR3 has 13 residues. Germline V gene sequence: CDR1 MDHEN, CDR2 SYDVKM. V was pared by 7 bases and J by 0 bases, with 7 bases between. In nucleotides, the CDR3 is TGTGCCAGCAAGGATTACTCCTACAATGAGCAGTTCTTC. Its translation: CASKDYSYNEQFF.

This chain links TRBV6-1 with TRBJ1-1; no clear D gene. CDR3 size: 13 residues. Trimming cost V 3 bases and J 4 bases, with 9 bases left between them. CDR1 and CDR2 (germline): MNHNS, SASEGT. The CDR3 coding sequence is TGTGCCAGCAGTGAGATGGTTGGCACTGAAGCTTTCTTT. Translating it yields CASSEMVGTEAFF.

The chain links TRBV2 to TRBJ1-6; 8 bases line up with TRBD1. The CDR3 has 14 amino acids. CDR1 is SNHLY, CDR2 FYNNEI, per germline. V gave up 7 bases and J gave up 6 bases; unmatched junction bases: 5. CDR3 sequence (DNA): TGTGCCAGCAACGGGCAGGGGGCTAATTCACCCCTCCACTTT. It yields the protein CASNGQGANSPLHF.

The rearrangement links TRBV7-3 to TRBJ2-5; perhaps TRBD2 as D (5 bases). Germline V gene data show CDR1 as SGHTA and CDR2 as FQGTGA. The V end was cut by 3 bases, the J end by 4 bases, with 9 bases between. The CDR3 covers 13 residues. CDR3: CASSFQGGETQYF. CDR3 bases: TGTGCCAGCAGCTTTCAAGGAGGAGAGACCCAGTACTTC. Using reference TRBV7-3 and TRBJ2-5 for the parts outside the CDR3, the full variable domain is GAGVSQTPSNKVTEKGKYVELRCDPISGHTALYWYRQSLGQGPEFLIYFQGTGAADDSGLPNDRFFAVRPEGSVSTLKIQRTERGDSAVYLCASSFQGGETQYFGPGTRLLVL.

CDR3 region: CASSWGRLSYNEQFF. CDR3 sequence (DNA): TGCGCCAGCAGCTGGGGACGGCTATCGTACAATGAGCAGTTCTTC. The rearrangement joins TRBV5-1 to TRBJ2-1; D possibly uses TRBD1 or TRBD2 (5 bases each). Germline values: CDR1 SGHRS, CDR2 YFSETQ. V was pared by 3 bases and J by 4 bases, with 14 bases between. The CDR3 has 15 amino acids.

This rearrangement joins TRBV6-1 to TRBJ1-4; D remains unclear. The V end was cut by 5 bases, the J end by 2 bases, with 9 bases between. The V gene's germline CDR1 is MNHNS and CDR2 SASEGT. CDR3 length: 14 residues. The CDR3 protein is CASSLDRTNEKLFF. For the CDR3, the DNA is TGTGCCAGCAGTCTAGATAGGACTAATGAAAAACTGTTTTTT.

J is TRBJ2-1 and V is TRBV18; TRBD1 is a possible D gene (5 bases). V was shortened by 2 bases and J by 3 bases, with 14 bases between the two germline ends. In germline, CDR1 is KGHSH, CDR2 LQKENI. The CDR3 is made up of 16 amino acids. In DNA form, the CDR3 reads TGTGCCAGCTCACCATACGACTCAGGGTTCTACAATGAGCAGTTCTTC. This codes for CASSPYDSGFYNEQFF. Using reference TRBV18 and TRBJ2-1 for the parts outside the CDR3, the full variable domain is NAGVMQNPRHLVRRRGQEARLRCSPMKGHSHVYWYRQLPEEGLKFMVYLQKENIIDESGMPKERFSAEFPKEGPSILRIQQVVRGDSAAYFCASSPYDSGFYNEQFFGPGTRLTVL.

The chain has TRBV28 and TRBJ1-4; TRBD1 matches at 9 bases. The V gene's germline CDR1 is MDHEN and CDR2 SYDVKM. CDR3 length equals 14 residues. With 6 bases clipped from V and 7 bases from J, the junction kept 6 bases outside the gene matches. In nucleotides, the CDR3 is TGTGCCAGCAGGGGGGGACAGGGAATTGAAAAACTGTTTTTT. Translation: CASRGGQGIEKLFF.

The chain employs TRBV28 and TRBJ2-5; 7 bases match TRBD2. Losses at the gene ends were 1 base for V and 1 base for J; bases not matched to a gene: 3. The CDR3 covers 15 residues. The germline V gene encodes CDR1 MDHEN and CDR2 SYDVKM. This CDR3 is CASSLFRGGQETQYF. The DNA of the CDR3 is TGTGCCAGCAGTTTATTTCGCGGGGGCCAAGAGACCCAGTACTTC. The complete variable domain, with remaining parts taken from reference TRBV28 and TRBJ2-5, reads DVKVTQSSRYLVKRTGEKVFLECVQDMDHENMFWYRQDPGLGLRLIYFSYDVKMKEKGDIPEGYSVSREKKERFSLILESASTNQTSMYLCASSLFRGGQETQYFGPGTRLLVL.

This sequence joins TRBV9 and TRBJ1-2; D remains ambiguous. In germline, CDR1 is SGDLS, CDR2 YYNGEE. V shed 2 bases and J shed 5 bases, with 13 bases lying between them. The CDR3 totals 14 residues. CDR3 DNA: TGTGCCAGCAGCGTGGCGGACGGAAGTTATGGCTACACCTTC. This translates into CASSVADGSYGYTF.

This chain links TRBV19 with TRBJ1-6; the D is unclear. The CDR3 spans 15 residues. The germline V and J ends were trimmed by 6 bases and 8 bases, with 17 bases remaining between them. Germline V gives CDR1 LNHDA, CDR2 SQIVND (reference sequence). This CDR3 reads CASRPLGEGHSPLHF. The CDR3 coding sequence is TGTGCCAGTAGACCCCTTGGTGAGGGTCATTCACCCCTCCACTTT.

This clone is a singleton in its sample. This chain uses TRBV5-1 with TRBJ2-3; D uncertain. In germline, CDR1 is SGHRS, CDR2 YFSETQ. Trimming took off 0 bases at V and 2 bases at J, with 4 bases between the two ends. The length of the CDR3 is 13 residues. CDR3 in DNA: TGCGCCAGCAGCTTGGGTTTCACAGATACGCAGTATTTT. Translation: CASSLGFTDTQYF.

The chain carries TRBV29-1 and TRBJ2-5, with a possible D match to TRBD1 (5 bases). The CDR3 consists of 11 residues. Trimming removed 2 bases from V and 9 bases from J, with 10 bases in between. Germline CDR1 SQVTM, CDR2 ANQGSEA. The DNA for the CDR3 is TGCAGCGTTGAAAAGGTCAGGGCCCAGTACTTC. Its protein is CSVEKVRAQYF.

CDR3 nucleotide sequence: TGTGCCAGCAGCTTGGGTAGGGTGGGTGGCACTGAAGCTTTCTTT. This encodes CASSLGRVGGTEAFF. V gene TRBV5-6 combines with J gene TRBJ1-1; no clear D gene. Deletions cut 0 bases from V and 4 bases from J, with 13 bases between. CDR1 is SGHDT and CDR2 is YYEEEE in the germline V gene. This CDR3 spans 15 amino acids.

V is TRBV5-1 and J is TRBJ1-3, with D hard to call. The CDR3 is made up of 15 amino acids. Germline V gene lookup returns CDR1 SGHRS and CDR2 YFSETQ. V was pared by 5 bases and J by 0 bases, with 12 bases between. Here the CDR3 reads CASRDGSSSGNTIYF. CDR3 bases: TGCGCCAGCAGGGACGGATCGAGCTCTGGAAACACCATATATTTT.

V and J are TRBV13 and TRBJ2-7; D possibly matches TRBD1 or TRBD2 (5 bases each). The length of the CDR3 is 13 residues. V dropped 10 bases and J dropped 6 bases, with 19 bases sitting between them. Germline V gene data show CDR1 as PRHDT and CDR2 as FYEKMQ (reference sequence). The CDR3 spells CATTNMGVVEQYF. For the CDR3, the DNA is TGTGCCACCACCAACATGGGGGTAGTCGAGCAGTACTTC.

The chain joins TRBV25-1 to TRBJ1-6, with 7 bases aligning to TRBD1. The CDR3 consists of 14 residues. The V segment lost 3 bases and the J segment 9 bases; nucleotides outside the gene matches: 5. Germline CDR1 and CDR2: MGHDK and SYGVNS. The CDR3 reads CASSDSTGISPLHF. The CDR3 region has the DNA TGTGCCAGCAGTGACTCGACAGGGATTTCACCCCTCCACTTT.